This T cell receptor (beta chain) was observed in a study of T-cell reconstitution after alpha-beta-depleted transplantation in children. This clonotype came up a few times. Antigen specificity is unknown. Study results and caveats: By one year post-transplant, T-cell counts and diversity largely arose from T cells that were newly produced.

The authors prepared the TCRbeta library with unique molecular identifiers. TCRdb re-called the PCR reads through MiXCR, storing one row per CDR3 protein. The table lists about 250,000 distinct CDR3 sequences, about 24% of them singletons. The J segment lost 7 bases and the V segment lost 1 base, leaving 8 bases of the junction unmatched. This CDR3 has 16 amino acids. The germline CDR1 and CDR2 sequences are MGHRA and YSYEKL. V usage is TRBV4-1 and J usage is TRBJ2-1, with 9 bases identical to TRBD2. This clonotype originated in a female patient between 2 and 15 years old who had a stem cell transplant for congenital amegakaryocytic thrombocytopenia, so the T cells may come from the graft donor. The starting material was PBMCs, mostly from graft donor cells, obtained 360 days after TCRalphabeta/CD19-depleted stem cell transplant. For the CDR3, the DNA is TGCGCCAGCAGCCAAGTTTCCAGCGGGGGGTTGAATGAGCAGTTCTTC. It yields the protein CASSQVSSGGLNEQFF.